The 24 T cell receptor beta chains below come from one sample, sequenced in a study of spatial heterogeneity in lung cancer. This sample's time point: blood at routine non-recurrence follow-up after resection. TCRdb processed the 5' RACE reads anew with MiXCR; each CDR3 protein has one entry. This table holds under 20,000 distinct CDR3 sequences, about 20% found once. This specimen was PBMCs, taken at follow-up. The receptors here all came from a male donor with early-stage non-small cell lung cancer.

This CDR3 reads CASSLSGGAEAFF. In DNA form, the CDR3 reads TGCGCCAGCAGCTTGTCGGGGGGTGCTGAAGCTTTCTTT. The chain uses TRBV5-1 and TRBJ1-1; D is possibly TRBD1 (5 bases). The CDR3 is 13 residues long. The V end was cut by 1 base, the J end by 6 bases, with 10 bases between. Per the germline V gene, CDR1 is SGHRS and CDR2 is YFSETQ.

The gene calls are TRBV7-9 and TRBJ2-1, with no clear D. Germline assignment: CDR1 SEHNR and CDR2 FQNEAQ (reference sequence). The CDR3 is 11 amino acids. V gave up 6 bases and J gave up 3 bases, with 3 bases separating them. Written as DNA, the CDR3 is TGTGCCAGCAGTTACTACAATGAGCAGTTCTTC. It yields the protein CASSYYNEQFF. Drawing the rest from reference TRBV7-9 and TRBJ2-1, the complete variable domain is DTGVSQNPRHKITKRGQNVTFRCDPISEHNRLYWYRQTLGQGPEFLTYFQNEAQLEKSRLLSDRFSAERPKGSFSTLEIQRTEQGDSAMYLCASSYYNEQFFGPGTRLTVL.

This clonotype was observed a few times. V is TRBV20-1 and J is TRBJ2-6, with D tentatively TRBD2 (6 bases). The ends were cut back, 6 bases at V and 0 bases at J, with 15 bases in the middle. The CDR3 loop spans 16 amino acids. Germline V gene lookup returns CDR1 DFQATT and CDR2 SNEGSKA (reference sequence). CDR3 coding DNA: TGCAGTGCCCTGGGAGGATTCGACTCTGGGGCCAACGTCCTGACTTTC. Residues: CSALGGFDSGANVLTF.

The chain couples TRBV7-9 to TRBJ1-1; D is unresolved. The CDR3 spans 13 residues. CDR1 is SEHNR and CDR2 is FQNEAQ in the germline V gene (reference sequence). Deletions cut 9 bases from V and 4 bases from J, with 15 bases between. The CDR3 DNA is TGTGCCAGTCTGGCTCTATTAAGCACTGAAGCTTTCTTT. It translates to CASLALLSTEAFF.

This clonotype is medium-sized (0.01 to 0.1%). This sequence joins TRBV4-1 and TRBJ1-4; a weak D match, TRBD1 (5 bases). Per the germline V gene, CDR1 is MGHRA and CDR2 is YSYEKL. This CDR3 is built from 17 residues. V was clipped by 5 bases and J by 7 bases, with 23 bases between them. The CDR3 reads CASSAIPGPLLGEKLFF. The CDR3 DNA reads TGCGCCAGCAGCGCCATCCCGGGGCCCTTACTCGGTGAAAAACTGTTTTTT.

In the case of this clonotype: It may be a read error: a sequence one base away is much more abundant. V gene TRBV19 combines with J gene TRBJ2-2, with a tentative D call TRBD2 (6 bases). V dropped 5 bases and J dropped 9 bases, with 19 bases sitting between them. Germline values: CDR1 LNHDA, CDR2 SQIVND (reference sequence). The CDR3 is made up of 15 amino acids. CDR3 bases: TGTGCCAGTAGTCCCCGTGGAGGGGTAACCCGGGAGCTGTTTTTT. Amino acid sequence: CASSPRGGVTRELFF.

This clonotype was recorded at least ten times. The genes are TRBV14 and TRBJ2-7; tentatively, D is TRBD1 or TRBD2 (5 bases each). The germline V and J ends were trimmed by 1 base and 9 bases, with 7 bases remaining between them. Germline V gene lookup returns CDR1 SGHDN and CDR2 FVKESK. The CDR3 has 11 amino acids. The DNA of the CDR3 is TGTGCCAGCAGCCAAGGGGGGACGCAGTACTTC. Translation: CASSQGGTQYF.

This clonotype is medium-sized (0.01 to 0.1%) within its sample. The rearrangement uses TRBV7-2 and TRBJ2-5; 10 nucleotides match TRBD2. CDR3 size: 17 residues. The J segment lost 5 bases and the V segment lost 3 bases, leaving 12 bases of the junction unmatched. The germline V gene has CDR1 SGHTA and CDR2 FQGNSA. The DNA for the CDR3 is TGTGCCAGCAGCTTCAAACACTCTAGCGGGGGCGGCGAGACCCAGTACTTC. Translating it yields CASSFKHSSGGGETQYF. Complete variable domain (other parts from reference TRBV7-2 and TRBJ2-5): GAGVSQSPSNKVTEKGKDVELRCDPISGHTALYWYRQSLGQGLEFLIYFQGNSAPDKSGLPSDRFSAERTGGSVSTLTIQRTQQEDSAVYLCASSFKHSSGGGETQYFGPGTRLLVL.

V usage is TRBV12-3 or TRBV12-4 and J usage is TRBJ2-2; D could derive from TRBD1 or TRBD2 (5 bases each). V dropped 6 bases and J dropped 7 bases, with 12 bases sitting between them. CDR3 size: 13 residues. The CDR3 DNA reads as TGTGCCAGCAGCTCTGAGGGGAACGGGGAGCTGTTTTTT. Translated: CASSSEGNGELFF.

This clonotype is categorized as medium-sized. This chain uses TRBV20-1 with TRBJ2-5; tentative D call: TRBD2 (6 bases). The germline gives CDR1 DFQATT, CDR2 SNEGSKA (reference sequence). The CDR3 runs to 13 residues. Trimming removed 3 bases from V and 2 bases from J, with 10 bases in between. This chain's CDR3 is CSARVGLQETQYF. CDR3 in DNA: TGCAGTGCTAGGGTCGGACTACAAGAGACCCAGTACTTC.

The chain couples TRBV7-8 to TRBJ2-1; no clear D. The germline V gene has CDR1 SGHVS and CDR2 FQNEAQ. Trimming removed 1 base from V and 4 bases from J, with 11 bases in between. This CDR3 has 15 residues. CDR3 region: CASSLVSPRYNEQFF. The CDR3 nucleotides are TGTGCCAGCAGCTTAGTTAGCCCCCGATACAATGAGCAGTTCTTC.

The J gene is TRBJ2-3, the V gene TRBV20-1; D is possibly TRBD1 (5 bases). In germline, CDR1 is DFQATT, CDR2 SNEGSKA (reference sequence). V was trimmed by 0 bases and J by 4 bases, leaving 14 bases between them. This CDR3 is built from 15 residues. As DNA, the CDR3 is TGCAGTGCTAGAGATCGGGCAGGGTACGCAGATACGCAGTATTTT. Protein: CSARDRAGYADTQYF.

Here the CDR3 DNA reads TGTGCCAGCAGCTTTAGAACAGGGGGTTCACCCCTCCACTTT. This codes for CASSFRTGGSPLHF. The gene calls are TRBV11-2 and TRBJ1-6, with 8 bases lining up with TRBD1. In germline, CDR1 is SGHAT, CDR2 FQNNGV. CDR3 size: 14 residues. Trimming removed 3 bases from V and 9 bases from J; junction bases left unmatched: 4. The whole variable domain, filled in from reference TRBV11-2 and TRBJ1-6, reads EAGVAQSPRYKIIEKRQSVAFWCNPISGHATLYWYQQILGQGPKLLIQFQNNGVVDDSQLPKDRFSAERLKGVDSTLKIQPAKLEDSAVYLCASSFRTGGSPLHFGNGTRLTVT.

V and J are TRBV28 and TRBJ2-7, with D perhaps matching TRBD1 (6 bases). Trimming pared 4 bases from V and 5 bases from J, leaving 9 bases between. The CDR3 consists of 12 residues. Germline CDR1 is MDHEN and CDR2 is SYDVKM. CDR3 coding DNA: TGTGCCAGCAGTTCTTACAGGGACGAGCAGTACTTC. Its translation is CASSSYRDEQYF.

Relative to its sample, this clonotype is medium-sized. The rearrangement links TRBV27 to TRBJ1-1, with D maybe TRBD1 (6 bases). Looked up from germline, CDR1 is MNHEY and CDR2 is SMNVEV (reference sequence). V dropped 0 bases and J dropped 6 bases, with 14 bases sitting between them. CDR3 length equals 15 residues. CDR3 nucleotides: TGTGCCAGCAGTTTATCCCGGGGGCGAAGGTCTGAAGCTTTCTTT. This translates into CASSLSRGRRSEAFF.

Judged by abundance, this clonotype is medium-sized. The J gene is TRBJ1-6, the V gene TRBV7-9; 8 bases agree with TRBD1. V gave up 5 bases and J gave up 9 bases; unmatched junction bases: 6. Looked up from germline, CDR1 is SEHNR and CDR2 is FQNEAQ (reference sequence). The CDR3 is 14 residues long. Here the CDR3 reads CASSPQGAASPLHF. The CDR3, as DNA: TGTGCCAGCAGCCCCCAGGGGGCTGCTTCACCCCTCCACTTT.

This clonotype came up many times. At one end the junction does not follow the germline gene, possibly because of a read error. The CDR3 DNA sequence: TGTGCCAGCAGGGGTTACAGGGATGTTTTT. Its translation: CASRGYRDVF. V gene TRBV6-2 or TRBV6-3 combines with J gene TRBJ2-3, with D maybe TRBD1 (6 bases). The germline CDR1 and CDR2 sequences are MNHEY and SVGEGT. This CDR3 region has 10 residues.

At least ten counts were recorded for this clonotype. The chain links TRBV2 to TRBJ2-1; weak D call: TRBD2 (6 bases). Germline CDR1 SNHLY, CDR2 FYNNEI. CDR3 size: 13 residues. Trimming pared 6 bases from V and 3 bases from J, leaving 9 bases between. The CDR3 sequence is CASRGTGYNEQFF. In nucleotides, the CDR3 is TGTGCCAGCAGGGGGACTGGCTACAATGAGCAGTTCTTC.

The chain employs TRBV5-1 and TRBJ2-5; no firm D call. V was trimmed by 6 bases and J by 3 bases, leaving 6 bases between them. Germline V gene data show CDR1 as SGHRS and CDR2 as YFSETQ. The CDR3 is made up of 11 amino acids. CDR3 bases: TGCGCCAGCACCGAAGAAGAGACCCAGTACTTC. Its translation: CASTEEETQYF.

The rearrangement uses TRBV7-8 and TRBJ1-5; the D is unclear. The CDR3 contains 15 residues. Looked up from germline, CDR1 is SGHVS and CDR2 is FQNEAQ. V lost 1 base, J lost 5 bases, and 12 bases lay in between. The CDR3 bases are TGTGCCAGCAGCTTAGGGGGATTGGGATATCAGCCCCAGCATTTT. It yields the protein CASSLGGLGYQPQHF. The variable domain in full, with the rest retrieved from reference TRBV7-8 and TRBJ1-5, is GAGVSQSPRYKVAKRGQDVALRCDPISGHVSLFWYQQALGQGPEFLTYFQNEAQLDKSGLPSDRFFAERPEGSVSTLKIQRTQQEDSAVYLCASSLGGLGYQPQHFGDGTRLSIL.

This clonotype showed up just once. The J gene is TRBJ2-3, the V gene TRBV7-3, with TRBD2 identical over 8 bases. The CDR3 loop spans 13 amino acids. The germline V gene encodes CDR1 SGHTA and CDR2 FQGTGA. V lost 3 bases and J lost 4; bases outside the gene matches: 0. CDR3 region: CASSFSGADTQYF. The DNA for the CDR3 is TGTGCCAGCAGCTTTAGCGGGGCAGATACGCAGTATTTT. Drawing the rest from reference TRBV7-3 and TRBJ2-3, the complete variable domain is GAGVSQTPSNKVTEKGKYVELRCDPISGHTALYWYRQSLGQGPEFLIYFQGTGAADDSGLPNDRFFAVRPEGSVSTLKIQRTERGDSAVYLCASSFSGADTQYFGPGTRLTVL.

The chain uses TRBV18 and TRBJ1-2; TRBD1 matches at 7 bases. V dropped 2 bases and J dropped 2; count of bases not matched to a gene: 2. The V gene's germline CDR1 is KGHSH and CDR2 LQKENI. CDR3 size: 14 residues. The CDR3, as DNA: TGTGCCAGCTCACCAGGGACAGAAAACTATGGCTACACCTTC. It translates to CASSPGTENYGYTF.

This clonotype came up many times. This sequence joins TRBV7-9 and TRBJ2-7, with a tentative D call TRBD1 (6 bases). Germline V gene sequence: CDR1 SEHNR, CDR2 FQNEAQ (reference sequence). This CDR3 is 14 amino acids long. The V end was cut by 4 bases, the J end by 0 bases, with 10 bases between. CDR3 bases: TGTGCCAGCAGCTCCGGACAGAGCTCCTACGAGCAGTACTTC. Translated: CASSSGQSSYEQYF.

This clonotype was seen at least ten times. The CDR3 does not end in the conserved phenylalanine or tryptophan, so this is likely a read error. It is unclear where the CDR3 begins or ends on the DNA, so no DNA is shown, and the CDR3 is as TCRdb lists it. CDR3 protein: CASDLGFSK. The rearrangement joins TRBV2 to TRBJ2-3. The germline gives CDR1 SNHLY, CDR2 FYNNEI. The CDR3 is 9 residues long, ends included.